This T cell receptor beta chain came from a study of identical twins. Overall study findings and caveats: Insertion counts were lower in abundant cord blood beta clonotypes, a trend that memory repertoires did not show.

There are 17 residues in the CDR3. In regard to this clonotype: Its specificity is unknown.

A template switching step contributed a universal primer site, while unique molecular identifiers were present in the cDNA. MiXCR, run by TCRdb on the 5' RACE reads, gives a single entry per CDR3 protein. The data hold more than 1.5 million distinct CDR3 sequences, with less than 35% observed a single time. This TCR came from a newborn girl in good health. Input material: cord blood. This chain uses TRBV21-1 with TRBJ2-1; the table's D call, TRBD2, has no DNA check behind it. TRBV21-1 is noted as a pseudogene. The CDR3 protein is CASSKANSGRGYNEQFF. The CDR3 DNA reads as TGTGCCAGCAGCAAAGCGAATAGCGGGAGAGGGTACAATGAGCAGTTCTTC.